The present T cell receptor beta chain was sequenced within a study of early stage breast cancer tumors. As for the study in general: Most invasive tumors, twelve of 16, were ER+/PR+/HER2-.

Blood replicates held 0.5 ug DNA, tumor or normal breast approximately 1.5 ug, two each. Method: immunoSEQ multiplex PCR; TCRdb's copy keeps in-frame clones and lacks some. The data contain around 4,500 clones, roughly 64% of them singletons. The CDR3 runs 15 residues. Looked up from germline, CDR1 is SEHNR and CDR2 is FQNEAQ (reference sequence). V dropped 5 bases and J dropped 6 bases, with 19 bases sitting between them. This clonotype was sampled from a person in their sixties with breast cancer. This chain connects TRBV7-9 to TRBJ1-2, with D perhaps TRBD1 (6 bases). Sequencing was carried out using normal breast tissue next to the tumor. The CDR3, as DNA: TGTGCCAGCAGCAACTCCCTGGGGGGGCTCGATGGCTACACCTTC. This sequence encodes CASSNSLGGLDGYTF.